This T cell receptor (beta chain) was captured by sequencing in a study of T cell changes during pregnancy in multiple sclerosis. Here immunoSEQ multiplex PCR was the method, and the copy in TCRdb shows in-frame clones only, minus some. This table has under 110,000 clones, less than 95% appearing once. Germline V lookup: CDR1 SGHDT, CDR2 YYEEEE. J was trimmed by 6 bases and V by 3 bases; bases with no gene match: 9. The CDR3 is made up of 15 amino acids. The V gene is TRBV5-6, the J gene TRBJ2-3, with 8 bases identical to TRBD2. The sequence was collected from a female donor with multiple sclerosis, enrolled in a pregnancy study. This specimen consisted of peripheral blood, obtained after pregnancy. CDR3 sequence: CASSSGSGGWDTQYF. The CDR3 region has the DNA TGTGCCAGCAGCTCCGGGAGCGGGGGCTGGGATACGCAGTATTTT.